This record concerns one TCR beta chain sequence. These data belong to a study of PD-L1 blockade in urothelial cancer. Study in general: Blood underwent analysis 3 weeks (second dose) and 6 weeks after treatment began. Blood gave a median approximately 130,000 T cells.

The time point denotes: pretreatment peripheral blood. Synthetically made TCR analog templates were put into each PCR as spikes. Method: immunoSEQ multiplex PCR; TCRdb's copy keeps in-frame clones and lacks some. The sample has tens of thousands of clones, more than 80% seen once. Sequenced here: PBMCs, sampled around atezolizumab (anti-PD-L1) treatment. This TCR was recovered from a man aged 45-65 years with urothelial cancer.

The CDR3 DNA is TGTGCCAGCAGTCCCTGGACAGCCTACGAGCAGTACTTC. Protein sequence: CASSPWTAYEQYF. J is TRBJ2-7 and V is TRBV25-1; D is possibly TRBD1 (6 bases). V lost 5 bases, J lost 2 bases, and 10 bases lay in between. Germline V CDR1 and CDR2: MGHDK, SYGVNS. This CDR3 spans 13 amino acids.